This T cell receptor beta chain was identified during a study of blood T cell repertoires in COVID-19. As for the study in general: Acute and convalescent COVID-19 samples came from the United States, Italy and Spain. The analysed material was cDNA or gDNA that came from T cells, B-cell-depleted T cells, or PBMCs.

The V segment lost 2 bases and the J segment 4 bases; nucleotides outside the gene matches: 3. CDR3 length: 15 residues. Germline V gene data show CDR1 as MNHNS and CDR2 as SASEGT. Original analysis: Estimation of nucleated cell counts was performed using reference gene primer amplification. Repertoires were generated with immunoSEQ multiplex PCR, while TCRdb's copy carries only in-frame clones and drops some. Clone size and the V and J calls come from that table; the DNA yielded D and trimming. The sample lists approximately 200,000 clones, 84% occurring once. In this sample, this clone turned up a few times.

The sample taken for sequencing was peripheral blood. The chain has TRBV6-1 and TRBJ2-1; 9 positions agree with TRBD2. This receptor was identified in a woman aged 25 to 39 who had recovered from COVID-19. The DNA for the CDR3 is TGTGCCAGCAGTGAACGGAGCGGGGGGTACAATGAGCAGTTCTTC. Translation: CASSERSGGYNEQFF.